The clone carrying this T cell receptor (beta chain) was seen just once. This sample was included in a study of T cell changes during pregnancy in multiple sclerosis. This CDR3 has 14 amino acids. V lost 3 bases to trimming and J lost 2 bases; unmatched junction nucleotides: 4. Germline V lookup: CDR1 MNHEY, CDR2 SMNVEV (reference sequence). Some clones are missing from TCRdb's copy, which holds only in-frame ones; the method was immunoSEQ multiplex PCR. This sample has around 16,000 clones, with approximately 80% found just once. Material: CD8+ T cells from peripheral blood mononuclear cells, obtained after pregnancy. The TCR was taken from a female donor in good health, enrolled as a control in a pregnancy study. The chain uses TRBV27 and TRBJ2-7; 7 bases fit TRBD1. The CDR3 DNA sequence: TGTGCCAGCAGTTTGGCCGGGACAGCCTACGAGCAGTACTTC. It codes for CASSLAGTAYEQYF.